Sequencing of this T cell receptor beta chain was carried out in a study of blood T cell repertoires in COVID-19. Study details: Samples of COVID-19 (acute and convalescent) were obtained from the United States, Italy and Spain.

V lost 6 bases and J lost 2; bases outside the gene matches: 6. The germline CDR1 and CDR2 sequences are ENHRY and SYGVKD. The CDR3 spans 14 residues. Generated by immunoSEQ multiplex PCR, the TCRdb table keeps only in-frame clones and is missing some. The sample yields some 180,000 clones, more than 70% seen once. The receptor was derived from a man aged 35-49 years with active or convalescent COVID-19. Sequenced sample: peripheral blood. The chain uses TRBV10-3 and TRBJ2-5; 7 bases are a match to TRBD2. CDR3 amino acids: CAIRPASGQETQYF. Written as DNA, the CDR3 is TGTGCCATCAGGCCCGCTAGCGGACAAGAGACCCAGTACTTC.